This T cell receptor (beta chain) was observed in a study of cytomegalovirus exposure and HLA in healthy donors. Findings and limits, study-wide: The dataset shows that most TCR sequences were rare, while some public TCRs occurred in many donors.

The germline V gene has CDR1 LGHNA and CDR2 YSLEER. Trimming removed 4 bases from V and 0 bases from J, with 10 bases in between. This CDR3 has 15 amino acids. Data came from immunoSEQ multiplex PCR; TCRdb stores just in-frame clones and leaves some out. The sample consists of 85,000 to 130,000 clones, 88% of them appearing once. A word on this clone: Its target is not known.

Material: PBMCs. The J gene is TRBJ1-3, the V gene TRBV4-3; D uncertain. This sequence was found in a woman aged 18-35 years in good health and CMV-seropositive. The DNA for the CDR3 is TGCGCCAGCAGCCCAGGTTCCTACTCTGGAAACACCATATATTTT. The encoded protein is CASSPGSYSGNTIYF.